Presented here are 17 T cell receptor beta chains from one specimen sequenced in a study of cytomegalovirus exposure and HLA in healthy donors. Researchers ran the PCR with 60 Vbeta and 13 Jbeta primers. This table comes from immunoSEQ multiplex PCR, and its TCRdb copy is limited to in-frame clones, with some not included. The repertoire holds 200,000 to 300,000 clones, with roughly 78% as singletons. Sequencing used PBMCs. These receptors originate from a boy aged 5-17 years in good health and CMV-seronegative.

The CDR3 here is CASSLGAGDRFEQYF. CDR3 nucleotide sequence: TGCGCCAGCAGCTTGGGAGCGGGAGATCGTTTCGAGCAGTACTTC. J is TRBJ2-7 and V is TRBV5-1; 8 bases are a match to TRBD2. There are 15 residues in the CDR3. Germline V gene lookup returns CDR1 SGHRS and CDR2 YFSETQ. Trimming cost V 0 bases and J 6 bases; bases outside gene matches: 8.

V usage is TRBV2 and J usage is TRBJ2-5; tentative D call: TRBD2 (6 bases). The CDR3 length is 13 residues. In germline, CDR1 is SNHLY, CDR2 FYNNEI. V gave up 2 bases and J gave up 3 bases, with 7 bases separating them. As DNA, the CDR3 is TGTGCCAGCAGTGAAACGGGGGAAGAGACCCAGTACTTC. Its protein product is CASSETGEETQYF. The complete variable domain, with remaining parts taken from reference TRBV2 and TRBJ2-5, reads EPEVTQTPSHQVTQMGQEVILRCVPISNHLYFYWYRQILGQKVEFLVSFYNNEISEKSEIFDDQFSVERPDGSNFTLKIRSTKLEDSAMYFCASSETGEETQYFGPGTRLLVL.

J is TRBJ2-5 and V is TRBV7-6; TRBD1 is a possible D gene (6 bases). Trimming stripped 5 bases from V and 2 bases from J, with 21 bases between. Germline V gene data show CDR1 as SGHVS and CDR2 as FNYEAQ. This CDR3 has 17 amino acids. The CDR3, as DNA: TGTGCCAGCAGCCCACAACCGGGACACCCAACACAAGAGACCCAGTACTTC. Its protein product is CASSPQPGHPTQETQYF. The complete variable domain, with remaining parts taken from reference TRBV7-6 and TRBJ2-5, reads GAGVSQSPRYKVTKRGQDVALRCDPISGHVSLYWYRQALGQGPEFLTYFNYEAQQDKSGLPNDRFSAERPEGSISTLTIQRTEQRDSAMYRCASSPQPGHPTQETQYFGPGTRLLVL.

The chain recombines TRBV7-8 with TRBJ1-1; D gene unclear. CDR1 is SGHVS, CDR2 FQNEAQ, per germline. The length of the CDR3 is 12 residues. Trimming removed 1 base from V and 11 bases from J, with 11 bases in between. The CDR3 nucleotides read TGTGCCAGCAGCTTAGTAGGCGGGTATGCTTTCTTT. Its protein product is CASSLVGGYAFF.

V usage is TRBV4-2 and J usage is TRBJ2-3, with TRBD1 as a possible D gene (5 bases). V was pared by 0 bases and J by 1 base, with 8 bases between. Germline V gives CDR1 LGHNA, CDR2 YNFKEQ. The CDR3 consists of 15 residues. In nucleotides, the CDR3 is TGTGCCAGCAGCCAAGAGGGGCGGCGCACAGATACGCAGTATTTT. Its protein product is CASSQEGRRTDTQYF.

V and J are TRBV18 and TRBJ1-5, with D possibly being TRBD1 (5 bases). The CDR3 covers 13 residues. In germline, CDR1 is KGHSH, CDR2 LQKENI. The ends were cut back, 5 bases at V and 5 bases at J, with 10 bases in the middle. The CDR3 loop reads CASSGGGDQPQHF. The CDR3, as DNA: TGTGCCAGCTCAGGCGGGGGGGATCAGCCCCAGCATTTT.

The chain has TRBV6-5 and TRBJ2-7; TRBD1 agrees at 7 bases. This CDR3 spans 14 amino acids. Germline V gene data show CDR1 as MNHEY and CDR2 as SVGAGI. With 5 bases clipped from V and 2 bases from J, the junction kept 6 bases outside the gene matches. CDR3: CASSNTGAAYEQYF. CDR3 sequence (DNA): TGTGCCAGCAGTAACACAGGGGCTGCCTACGAGCAGTACTTC.

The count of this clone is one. In DNA form, the CDR3 reads TGTGCCAGCTCACTACAGGGGGCTACTGAAGCTTTCTTT. Amino acids: CASSLQGATEAFF. The chain couples TRBV18 to TRBJ1-1; 9 bases fit TRBD1. J lost 5 bases, V lost 4 bases, and 2 bases had no gene match. Germline V gene lookup returns CDR1 KGHSH and CDR2 LQKENI. CDR3 length: 13 residues.

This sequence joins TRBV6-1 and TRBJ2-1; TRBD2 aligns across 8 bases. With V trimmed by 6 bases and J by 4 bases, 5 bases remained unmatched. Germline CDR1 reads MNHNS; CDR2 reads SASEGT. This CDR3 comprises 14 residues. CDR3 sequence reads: CASSPTSVYNEQFF. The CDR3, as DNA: TGTGCCAGCAGCCCGACTAGCGTATACAATGAGCAGTTCTTC.

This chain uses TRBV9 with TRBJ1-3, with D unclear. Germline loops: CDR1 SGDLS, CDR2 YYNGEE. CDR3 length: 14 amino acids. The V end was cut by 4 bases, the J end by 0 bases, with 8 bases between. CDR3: CASSHASSGNTIYF. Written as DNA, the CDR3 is TGTGCCAGCAGCCACGCCAGCTCTGGAAACACCATATATTTT.

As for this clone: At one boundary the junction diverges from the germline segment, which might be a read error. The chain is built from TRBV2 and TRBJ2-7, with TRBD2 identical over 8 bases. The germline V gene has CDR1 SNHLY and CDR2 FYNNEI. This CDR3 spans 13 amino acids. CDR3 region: CASSENWRSGGFF. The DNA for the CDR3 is TGTGCCAGCAGTGAAAATTGGCGGAGCGGGGGTTTCTTC.

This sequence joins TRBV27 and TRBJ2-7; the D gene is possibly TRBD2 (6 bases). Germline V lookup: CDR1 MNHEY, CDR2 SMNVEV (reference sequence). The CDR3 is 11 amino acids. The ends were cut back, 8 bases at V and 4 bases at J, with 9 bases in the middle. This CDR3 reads CASYSGYEQYF. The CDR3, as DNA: TGTGCCAGCTATAGCGGTTACGAGCAGTACTTC.

CDR3 in DNA: TGTGCCAGCAGTAGTAGTGAGGCGACCCAGTACTTC. This codes for CASSSSEATQYF. The chain couples TRBV6-1 to TRBJ2-5; D is uncertain. The CDR3 runs to 12 residues. Germline V CDR1 and CDR2: MNHNS, SASEGT. The germline V and J ends were trimmed by 5 bases and 7 bases, with 11 bases remaining between them.

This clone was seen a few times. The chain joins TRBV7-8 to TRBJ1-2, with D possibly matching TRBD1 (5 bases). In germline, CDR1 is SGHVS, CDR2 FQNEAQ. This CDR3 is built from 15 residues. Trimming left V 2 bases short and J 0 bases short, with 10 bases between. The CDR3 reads CASSLLGRSNYGYTF. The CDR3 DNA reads TGTGCCAGCAGCTTACTGGGGCGGTCTAACTATGGCTACACCTTC.

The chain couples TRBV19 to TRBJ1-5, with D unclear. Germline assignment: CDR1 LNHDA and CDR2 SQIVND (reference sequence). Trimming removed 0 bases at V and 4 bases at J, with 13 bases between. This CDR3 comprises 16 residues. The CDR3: CASSIDRFRGNQPQHF. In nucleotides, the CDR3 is TGTGCCAGTAGTATAGATAGGTTTCGGGGAAATCAGCCCCAGCATTTT.

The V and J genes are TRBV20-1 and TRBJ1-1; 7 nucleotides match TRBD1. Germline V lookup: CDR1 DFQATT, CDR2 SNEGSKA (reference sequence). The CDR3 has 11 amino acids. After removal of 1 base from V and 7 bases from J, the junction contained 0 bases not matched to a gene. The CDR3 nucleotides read TGCAGTGCTAGAGGGGACAGTGAAGCTTTCTTT. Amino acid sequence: CSARGDSEAFF.

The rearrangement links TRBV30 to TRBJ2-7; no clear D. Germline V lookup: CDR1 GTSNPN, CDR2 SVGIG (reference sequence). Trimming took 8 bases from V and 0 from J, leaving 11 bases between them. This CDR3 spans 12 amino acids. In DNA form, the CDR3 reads TGTGCCCGACGGCGGAACTCCTACGAGCAGTACTTC. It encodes CARRRNSYEQYF.